The rows below give T cell receptor beta chains drawn from one sample of a study of OX40 agonist ivuxolimab in advanced cancers. Using immunoSEQ multiplex PCR, the repertoire was profiled, and TCRdb retains in-frame clones only, with some absent. This table has more than 50,000 clones, approximately 81% appearing once. Sequenced here: CD4+ or CD8+ T cells sorted from blood, sampled in a trial of the OX40 agonist ivuxolimab. These receptors were obtained from an adult with an advanced solid tumor such as melanoma, head and neck, liver or kidney cancer. CDR3s include the opening cysteine and the closing phenylalanine or tryptophan. Each record gives: clone size, D gene, J gene, V gene, CDR3 protein, CDR3 DNA. D genes are given only for firm matches. The size of a clone is reported for some rows only, either as once, few or many, or as a class for expanded clones.

clone_size: NA; d_call: TRBD2; j_call: TRBJ2-1; v_call: TRBV18; cdr3_aa: CASSTDSGDYNEQFF; cdr3_nt: TGTGCCAGCTCCACGGATAGCGGGGATTACAATGAGCAGTTCTTC
clone_size: NA; d_call: NA; j_call: TRBJ2-7; v_call: TRBV28; cdr3_aa: CASSHSVTYEQYF; cdr3_nt: TGTGCCAGCAGTCATTCGGTGACCTACGAGCAGTACTTC
clone_size: NA; d_call: NA; j_call: TRBJ2-1; v_call: TRBV19; cdr3_aa: CASSMSVPKNEQFF; cdr3_nt: TGTGCCAGTAGTATGTCGGTGCCAAAAAATGAGCAGTTCTTC
clone_size: NA; d_call: NA; j_call: TRBJ2-5; v_call: TRBV9; cdr3_aa: CASSVGTLIQETQYF; cdr3_nt: TGTGCCAGCAGCGTCGGGACACTTATTCAAGAGACCCAGTACTTC
clone_size: once; d_call: TRBD1; j_call: TRBJ2-2; v_call: TRBV11-3; cdr3_aa: CASSPGQGATGELFF; cdr3_nt: TGTGCCAGCAGCCCAGGACAGGGGGCCACCGGGGAGCTGTTTTTT
clone_size: NA; d_call: TRBD2; j_call: TRBJ2-3; v_call: TRBV18; cdr3_aa: CASSPLGALAGGDTQYF; cdr3_nt: TGTGCCAGCTCACCACTTGGTGCACTAGCGGGAGGAGATACGCAGTATTTT
clone_size: NA; d_call: TRBD2; j_call: TRBJ2-1; v_call: TRBV5-4; cdr3_aa: CASSLPGGMWNEQFF; cdr3_nt: TGTGCCAGCAGCTTACCGGGAGGGATGTGGAATGAGCAGTTCTTC
clone_size: NA; d_call: NA; j_call: TRBJ1-4; v_call: TRBV15; cdr3_aa: CATSRDLGGNEKLFF; cdr3_nt: TGTGCCACCAGCAGAGATCTCGGCGGGAATGAAAAACTGTTTTTT
clone_size: NA; d_call: TRBD2; j_call: TRBJ2-7; v_call: TRBV5-1; cdr3_aa: CANLGLAGGSSYEQYF; cdr3_nt: TGCGCCAACCTGGGACTAGCGGGGGGAAGCTCCTACGAGCAGTACTTC
clone_size: once; d_call: TRBD1; j_call: TRBJ2-3; v_call: TRBV7-9; cdr3_aa: CASSYDRGSTDTQYF; cdr3_nt: TGTGCCAGCAGCTACGACAGGGGGTCCACAGATACGCAGTATTTT
clone_size: NA; d_call: TRBD1; j_call: TRBJ1-6; v_call: TRBV6-6; cdr3_aa: CASSYTDRGHSPLHF; cdr3_nt: TGTGCCAGCAGTTACACCGACAGGGGGCATTCACCCCTCCACTTT